The 26 T cell receptor beta chains below come from one sample, sequenced in a study of radiotherapy plus CTLA-4 blockade in lung cancer. Profiled with immunoSEQ multiplex PCR; TCRdb holds only in-frame clones, not every one. The table lists about 30,000 clones, approximately 80% of them singletons. The source material was peripheral blood, sampled from a patient treated with radiotherapy plus ipilimumab. The receptors originated from a human donor with non-small cell lung cancer that progressed on radiotherapy plus ipilimumab.

This clone turned up a few times. The chain combines TRBV10-1 with TRBJ2-3; TRBD1 aligns across 8 bases. The junction had 9 bases not matched to a gene; V was cut back by 6 bases and J by 4 bases. The CDR3 is made up of 15 amino acids. From germline, CDR1 is WNHNN and CDR2 SYGVQD (reference sequence). The CDR3 region is CASSRTGRIADTQYF. In DNA form, the CDR3 reads TGCGCCAGCAGCCGGACAGGGAGAATCGCAGATACGCAGTATTTT.

The genes are TRBV4-1 and TRBJ1-1, with D possibly matching TRBD1 (6 bases). The CDR3 is made up of 14 amino acids. Trimming took 3 bases from V and 1 from J, leaving 9 bases between them. CDR1 MGHRA and CDR2 YSYEKL come from the germline V gene. CDR3 residues: CASSQATGNTEAFF. In nucleotides, the CDR3 is TGCGCCAGCAGCCAGGCGACAGGGAACACTGAAGCTTTCTTT.

The chain couples TRBV7-8 to TRBJ1-1; tentative D call: TRBD1 (6 bases). V was trimmed by 4 bases and J by 1 base, leaving 16 bases between them. CDR1 and CDR2 (germline): SGHVS, FQNEAQ. CDR3 length: 16 residues. The CDR3: CASSWASTGRNTEAFF. CDR3 in DNA: TGTGCCAGCAGCTGGGCATCCACAGGGCGGAACACTGAAGCTTTCTTT.

V usage is TRBV28 and J usage is TRBJ2-1; no firm D call. Germline values: CDR1 MDHEN, CDR2 SYDVKM. Trimming took 2 bases from V and 1 from J, leaving 6 bases between them. CDR3 length: 14 residues. The CDR3 nucleotides read TGTGCCAGCAGTTTAGCAAGGTCCTACAATGAGCAGTTCTTC. Amino acids: CASSLARSYNEQFF.

The J gene is TRBJ2-7, the V gene TRBV28; TRBD2 matches 11 bases. This CDR3 is 14 amino acids long. J was trimmed by 4 bases and V by 7 bases; bases with no gene match: 6. Germline CDR1 is MDHEN and CDR2 is SYDVKM. The CDR3 loop is CASIVSGGAYEQYF. The CDR3 nucleotides are TGTGCCAGCATCGTTAGCGGGGGGGCTTACGAGCAGTACTTC.

The chain combines TRBV5-4 with TRBJ2-1; TRBD1 matches 7 bases. V shed 4 bases and J 5 bases; nucleotides not matched to a gene: 3. The germline V gene encodes CDR1 SGHNT and CDR2 YYREEE (reference sequence). This CDR3 comprises 13 residues. The CDR3 sequence is CASSDGQDNEQFF. CDR3 in DNA: TGTGCCAGCAGCGATGGACAGGACAATGAGCAGTTCTTC.

CDR3 amino acids: CASSWGRGEAFF. For the CDR3, the DNA is TGTGCCAGCAGCTGGGGACGGGGAGAAGCTTTCTTT. The chain links TRBV5-8 to TRBJ1-1; TRBD1 might be the D (5 bases). The V end was cut by 3 bases, the J end by 8 bases, with 11 bases between. This CDR3 is 12 amino acids long. Germline V lookup: CDR1 SGHTS, CDR2 YDEGEE. The full variable domain, with the rest looked up from reference TRBV5-8 and TRBJ1-1, is EAGVTQSPTHLIKTRGQQATLRCSPISGHTSVYWYQQALGLGLQFLLWYDEGEERNRGNFPPRFSGRQFPNYSSELNVNALELEDSALYLCASSWGRGEAFFGQGTRLTVV.

V and J are TRBV6-5 and TRBJ1-5; TRBD1 matches at 7 bases. V dropped 6 bases and J dropped 4; count of bases not matched to a gene: 6. CDR1 and CDR2 from the germline V gene are MNHEY and SVGAGI. The length of the CDR3 is 14 residues. The CDR3 DNA reads TGTGCCAGCAGACCGGGACAGTCTAATCAGCCCCAGCATTTT. It encodes CASRPGQSNQPQHF.

This chain joins TRBV28 and TRBJ2-2; TRBD2 matches at 7 bases. This CDR3 contains 14 residues. Germline V gene data show CDR1 as MDHEN and CDR2 as SYDVKM. V was clipped by 6 bases and J by 4 bases; unmatched bases: 5. CDR3: CASRGGLSTGELFF. CDR3 nucleotides: TGTGCCAGCAGGGGGGGGTTGTCCACCGGGGAGCTGTTTTTT.

This clone has just one count. The chain employs TRBV28 and TRBJ2-5; D is possibly TRBD1 (5 bases). Germline CDR1 is MDHEN and CDR2 is SYDVKM. This CDR3 region has 15 residues. V was clipped by 3 bases and J by 1 base, with 12 bases between them. CDR3 region: CASSFLDSSQETQYF. The CDR3 nucleotides are TGTGCCAGCAGTTTCCTCGACAGCTCCCAAGAGACCCAGTACTTC.

This rearrangement joins TRBV7-8 to TRBJ2-7; 12 bases map to TRBD1. Germline CDR1 is SGHVS and CDR2 is FQNEAQ. There are 15 residues in the CDR3. V lost 5 bases, J lost 6 bases, and 8 bases stayed unmatched. The CDR3 nucleotides read TGTGCCAGCAGCGGCACCGGGACAGGGGGCCGCGAGCAGTACTTC. This encodes CASSGTGTGGREQYF.

The V gene is TRBV12-5, the J gene TRBJ2-7; 7 bases fit TRBD1. The CDR3 loop spans 11 amino acids. J lost 6 bases, V lost 6 bases, and 2 bases had no gene match. Per germline, CDR1 LGHNT and CDR2 FRNRAP. CDR3 in amino acids: CASGTGSEQYF. The CDR3 DNA sequence: TGTGCTAGTGGGACAGGGAGCGAGCAGTACTTC.

The chain joins TRBV6-1 to TRBJ1-2; no reliable D call. Germline V gene data show CDR1 as MNHNS and CDR2 as SASEGT. V was trimmed by 3 bases and J by 4 bases, leaving 15 bases between them. The CDR3 extends over 15 amino acids. CDR3 nucleotide sequence: TGTGCCAGCAGTGACCCCGGAGGAGTCACCTATGGCTACACCTTC. It codes for CASSDPGGVTYGYTF.

In its sample, this clone is medium-sized. The chain joins TRBV27 to TRBJ1-5; D is unresolved. V was trimmed by 6 bases and J by 4 bases, leaving 10 bases between them. The CDR3 runs 13 residues. Per germline, CDR1 MNHEY and CDR2 SMNVEV (reference sequence). CDR3 loop: CASSTASNQPQHF. The CDR3, as DNA: TGTGCCAGCAGCACAGCGTCGAATCAGCCCCAGCATTTT.

The rearrangement links TRBV19 to TRBJ2-6; possibly TRBD1 for D (5 bases). Germline CDR1 and CDR2: LNHDA and SQIVND (reference sequence). This CDR3 is 16 amino acids long. V lost 6 bases, J lost 4 bases, and 16 bases lay in between. The chain's CDR3 is CASSRSTGSGANVLTF. CDR3 sequence (DNA): TGTGCCAGTAGCCGATCCACAGGCTCGGGGGCCAACGTCCTGACTTTC.

J is TRBJ2-1 and V is TRBV20-1; D unclear. This CDR3 has 10 amino acids. CDR1 DFQATT and CDR2 SNEGSKA come from the germline V gene (reference sequence). The V end lost 7 bases, the J end lost 9 bases, and 10 bases lay between the germline ends. The CDR3 region is CSVGVGEQFF. The DNA for the CDR3 is TGCAGTGTTGGGGTCGGTGAGCAGTTCTTC.

The chain uses TRBV7-6 and TRBJ2-2, with 7 nucleotides matching TRBD1. The CDR3 consists of 18 residues. Trimming took 6 bases from V and 2 from J; bases not matched to a gene: 15. The V gene's germline CDR1 is SGHVS and CDR2 FNYEAQ. In DNA form, the CDR3 reads TGTGCCAGCAGTTTCAATCCCGACAGGGTTGGAAACACCGGGGAGCTGTTTTTT. Translated, it gives CASSFNPDRVGNTGELFF. The full variable domain, with the rest looked up from reference TRBV7-6 and TRBJ2-2, is GAGVSQSPRYKVTKRGQDVALRCDPISGHVSLYWYRQALGQGPEFLTYFNYEAQQDKSGLPNDRFSAERPEGSISTLTIQRTEQRDSAMYRCASSFNPDRVGNTGELFFGEGSRLTVL.

Only a few counts were recorded for this clone. The chain uses TRBV16 and TRBJ2-1; D not certain. CDR1 KGHSY and CDR2 FQNENV come from the germline V gene. The CDR3 runs to 12 residues. Between the trimmed V and J ends, which lost 3 bases and 9 bases, there was a span of 9 bases. CDR3 residues: CASSHSYGEQFF. The CDR3 DNA reads as TGTGCCAGCAGCCATTCGTACGGTGAGCAGTTCTTC.

CDR3 region: CASSLGQVWNNEQFF. CDR3 bases: TGTGCCAGCAGTTTAGGACAGGTCTGGAACAATGAGCAGTTCTTC. The chain has TRBV28 and TRBJ2-1; 7 nucleotides align to TRBD1. With V trimmed by 2 bases and J by 5 bases, 6 bases remained unmatched. This CDR3 contains 15 residues. From germline, CDR1 is MDHEN and CDR2 SYDVKM. The variable domain in full, with the rest retrieved from reference TRBV28 and TRBJ2-1, is DVKVTQSSRYLVKRTGEKVFLECVQDMDHENMFWYRQDPGLGLRLIYFSYDVKMKEKGDIPEGYSVSREKKERFSLILESASTNQTSMYLCASSLGQVWNNEQFFGPGTRLTVL.

This chain links TRBV28 with TRBJ1-6; D call uncertain. CDR3 length: 14 amino acids. V was cut by 5 bases and J by 9 bases, with 14 bases left in between. From germline, CDR1 is MDHEN and CDR2 SYDVKM. The chain's CDR3 is CASSRQPGFSPLHF. In nucleotides, the CDR3 is TGTGCCAGCAGTCGCCAGCCCGGGTTTTCACCCCTCCACTTT.

The rearrangement links TRBV18 to TRBJ1-1; D unclear. V was pared by 1 base and J by 1 base, with 1 base between. Germline CDR1 reads KGHSH; CDR2 reads LQKENI. This CDR3 is 12 amino acids long. CDR3 coding DNA: TGTGCCAGCTCACCACAGAACACTGAAGCTTTCTTT. Translating gives CASSPQNTEAFF.

The sample holds a few counts of this clone. V gene TRBV6-6 combines with J gene TRBJ1-5; D is uncertain. The CDR3 extends over 14 amino acids. The germline V gene encodes CDR1 MNHNY and CDR2 SVGAGI (reference sequence). V lost 2 bases, J lost 4 bases, and 9 bases lay in between. CDR3 in amino acids: CASSYGTGNQPQHF. In nucleotides, the CDR3 is TGTGCCAGCAGTTACGGTACGGGTAATCAGCCCCAGCATTTT.

In its sample, this clone was seen once. The chain recombines TRBV7-6 with TRBJ2-2; the D gene is possibly TRBD2 (6 bases). The germline V and J ends were trimmed by 3 bases and 1 base, with 9 bases remaining between them. There are 15 residues in the CDR3. CDR1 is SGHVS, CDR2 FNYEAQ, per germline. CDR3 sequence: CASSLSGWNTGELFF. The CDR3 DNA reads TGTGCCAGCAGCTTGAGCGGGTGGAACACCGGGGAGCTGTTTTTT.

This clone is a singleton in its sample. CDR3 coding DNA: TGTGCCAGCAGGCGGTCGACCATAGTCAGGAGCAATCAGCCCCAGCATTTT. Amino acid sequence: CASRRSTIVRSNQPQHF. V usage is TRBV2 and J usage is TRBJ1-5; D is unclear. V was trimmed by 6 bases and J by 1 base, leaving 19 bases between them. The CDR3 spans 17 residues. The V gene's germline CDR1 is SNHLY and CDR2 FYNNEI.

This clone was observed a handful of times. V gene TRBV27 combines with J gene TRBJ2-3; D unclear. Germline loops: CDR1 MNHEY, CDR2 SMNVEV (reference sequence). Trimming stripped 2 bases from V and 2 bases from J, with 17 bases between. The CDR3 covers 17 residues. CDR3 in DNA: TGTGCCAGCAGTTTACCTCCGACTCGTCGTAACACAGATACGCAGTATTTT. Its translation: CASSLPPTRRNTDTQYF.

This chain connects TRBV5-4 to TRBJ2-3; perhaps D is TRBD1 or TRBD2 (5 bases each). The CDR3 contains 14 residues. V was pared by 2 bases and J by 0 bases, with 7 bases between. The germline V gene has CDR1 SGHNT and CDR2 YYREEE (reference sequence). The CDR3 is CASSLRDSTDTQYF. The DNA for the CDR3 is TGTGCCAGCAGCTTACGGGACAGCACAGATACGCAGTATTTT.